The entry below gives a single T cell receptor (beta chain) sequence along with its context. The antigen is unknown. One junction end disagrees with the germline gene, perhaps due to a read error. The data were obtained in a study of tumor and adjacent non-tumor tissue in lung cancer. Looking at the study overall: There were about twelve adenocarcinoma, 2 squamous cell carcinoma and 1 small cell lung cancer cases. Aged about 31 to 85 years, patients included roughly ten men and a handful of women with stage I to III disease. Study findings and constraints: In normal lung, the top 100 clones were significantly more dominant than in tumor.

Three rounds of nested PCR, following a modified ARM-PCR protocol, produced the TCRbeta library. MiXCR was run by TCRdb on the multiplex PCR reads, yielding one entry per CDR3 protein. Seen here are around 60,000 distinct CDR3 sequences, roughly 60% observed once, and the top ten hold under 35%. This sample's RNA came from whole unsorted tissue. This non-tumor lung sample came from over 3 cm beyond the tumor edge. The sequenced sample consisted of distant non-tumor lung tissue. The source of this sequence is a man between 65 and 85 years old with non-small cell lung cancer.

CDR3 amino acids: CTSSGFGQGAMGELFF. The CDR3 bases are TGTACCAGCAGTGGATTTGGACAGGGGGCGATGGGGGAGCTGTTTTTT. The chain carries TRBV6-1 and TRBJ2-2, with 11 positions matching TRBD1. Germline V gene data show CDR1 as MNHNS and CDR2 as SASEGT. CDR3 length: 16 residues.